There are a few counts of the clone carrying this T cell receptor beta chain. This table comes from immunoSEQ multiplex PCR, and its TCRdb copy is limited to in-frame clones, with some not included. The sample lists approximately 280,000 clones, approximately 90% occurring once. Per germline, CDR1 LNHDA and CDR2 SQIVND (reference sequence). The CDR3 length is 13 residues. V lost 3 bases to trimming and J lost 8 bases; unmatched junction nucleotides: 3. The sample originates from a study of blood T cell repertoires in COVID-19. Study as a whole: Samples representing acute and convalescent COVID-19 were sourced from the United States, Italy and Spain. Sources were T cells, B-cell-depleted T cells, or PBMCs; the material itself was cDNA or gDNA.

The sequencing input was peripheral blood. The gene calls are TRBV19 and TRBJ2-1, with 8 positions matching TRBD1. The TCR sequence derives from a man between 35 and 55 years old with acute or convalescent COVID-19. CDR3 sequence (DNA): TGTGCCAGTAGTATTTTGACAGGGGATGAGCAGTTCTTC. This codes for CASSILTGDEQFF.